Listed below are T cell receptor beta chains from one sample, sequenced in a study of T cell responses to AZD1222 COVID-19 vaccine. Repertoires were generated with immunoSEQ multiplex PCR, while TCRdb's copy carries only in-frame clones and drops some. The sample holds about 110,000 clones, about 80% seen once. The sample consisted of peripheral blood, taken on day 0 of AZD1222 vaccination. The receptors shown here come from an adult in good health. CDR3s include the opening cysteine and the closing phenylalanine or tryptophan. A D gene is named only where the DNA matches it firmly. Only part of the rows carry a size: once, few, many, or a class if the clone is expanded.

>-|-|TRBV29-1|TRBJ1-4
TGCAGCGTTGAGGTTCAGGGCTATGAAAAACTGTTTTTT
CSVEVQGYEKLFF
>TRBD2|-|TRBV30|TRBJ2-1
TGTGCCTGGAGTGTACAGAGGACTAGCGGGGGAAACAATGAGCAGTTCTTC
CAWSVQRTSGGNNEQFF
>TRBD1|-|TRBV16|TRBJ1-2
TGTGCCAGCAGCCCCCTTCCGGGGACAGGGGTGTATGGCTACACCTTC
CASSPLPGTGVYGYTF
>-|-|TRBV5-6|TRBJ2-5
TGTGCCAGCAGCTTGGACAGCCGAGAGACCCAGTACTTC
CASSLDSRETQYF
>TRBD2|once|TRBV5-1|TRBJ2-3
TGCGCCAGCACAGGACTAGCGGGAGTCACAGATACGCAGTATTTT
CASTGLAGVTDTQYF
>TRBD1|-|TRBV7-8|TRBJ1-2
TGTGCCAGCAGCTTAAGCCTGGACAGGGTCTATGGCTACACCTTC
CASSLSLDRVYGYTF
>-|once|TRBV5-1|TRBJ1-3
TGCGCCAGCAGCTTGGCGGGAGCAGTCTCTGGAAACACCATATATTTT
CASSLAGAVSGNTIYF
>-|-|TRBV28|TRBJ1-2
TGTGCCAGCAGTTTAGGACAGATCTATGGCTACACCTTC
CASSLGQIYGYTF
>-|once|TRBV6-5|TRBJ1-4
TGTGCCAGCAGTCCGGAACAGGGACGAGGTGAAAAACTGTTTTTT
CASSPEQGRGEKLFF
>-|-|TRBV28|TRBJ1-1
TGTGCCAGCAGTCCTGCCTCCGCCGGTGACACTGAAGCTTTCTTT
CASSPASAGDTEAFF
>-|-|TRBV20-1|TRBJ2-1
TGCAGTGCTAGTCGAACAGGGTCTATTATCTACAATGAGCAGTTCTTC
CSASRTGSIIYNEQFF
>-|-|TRBV12-3/TRBV12-4|TRBJ2-5
TGTGCCAGCATTTCCTGGCCGGAGATGGCCCAGTACTTC
CASISWPEMAQYF
>TRBD1|-|TRBV7-2|TRBJ1-3
TGTGCCAGCAGCACAGGGGGCTCTGGAAACACCATATATTTT
CASSTGGSGNTIYF
>TRBD2|-|TRBV19|TRBJ2-1
TGTGCCAGTAGTATCCCCTCGGGGAGCGGGAGTCGCAATGAGCAGTTCTTC
CASSIPSGSGSRNEQFF
>-|-|TRBV27|TRBJ2-7
TGTGCCAGCAGTTCGGCGGGGAGCTCCTACGAGCAGTACTTC
CASSSAGSSYEQYF
>TRBD1|-|TRBV19|TRBJ2-4
TGTGCCAGTAGTATAGAGGGCAGGGGGACCAAAAACATTCAGTACTTC
CASSIEGRGTKNIQYF
>-|-|TRBV5-1|TRBJ2-1
TGCGCCAGCAGCCCCTTTGGTGGGAATGAGCAGTTCTTC
CASSPFGGNEQFF
>-|-|TRBV10-3|TRBJ2-3
TGTGCCATCATGCGACAAGCGGGTTCACAGGATACGCAGTATTTT
CAIMRQAGSQDTQYF
>TRBD2|-|TRBV5-1|TRBJ2-3
TGCGCCAGCAGCTTGGATGTGCGGGAGGGTGGAGATACGCAGTATTTT
CASSLDVREGGDTQYF
>TRBD1|-|TRBV7-3|TRBJ2-3
TGTGCCAGCAGCTCAGGACAGGGAACAGATACGCAGTATTTT
CASSSGQGTDTQYF
>TRBD1|-|TRBV9|TRBJ2-7
TGTGCCAGCAGCGTTGGCGACAGGGGGCGTTTGGGCCAGGGGCAGTACTTC
CASSVGDRGRLGQGQYF
>TRBD1|-|TRBV5-1|TRBJ1-4
TGCGCCAGCAGCTCGGGGGACGCAGGGGGTGAAAAACTGTTTTTT
CASSSGDAGGEKLFF
>-|-|TRBV18|TRBJ2-5
TGTGCCAGCTCACCACGAGTAGGGGAGGAGACCCAGTACTTC
CASSPRVGEETQYF
>TRBD1|-|TRBV14|TRBJ1-1
TGTGCCAGCAGCCAAGATTACAGGGGGCGAAAGGAAGCTTTCTTT
CASSQDYRGRKEAFF
>-|-|TRBV6-1|TRBJ1-4
TGTGCCTGCTATCTCGGGTCCAATGAAAAACTGTTTTTT
CACYLGSNEKLFF
>TRBD2|-|TRBV3-1/TRBV3-2|TRBJ2-3
TGTGCCAGCAGCCCCGGACTAGCGGATTCAACAGATACGCAGTATTTT
CASSPGLADSTDTQYF
>-|-|TRBV5-1|TRBJ2-2
TGCGCCAGCAGAAGCGGGACACCGAACACCGGGGAGCTGTTTTTT
CASRSGTPNTGELFF
>-|-|TRBV2|TRBJ1-2
TGTGCCAGCAGTGAAGCGCGGGGGGGCTTCGTCGGCTACACCTTC
CASSEARGGFVGYTF
>-|-|TRBV7-2|TRBJ2-5
TGTGCCAGCAGCTTTTCGGGAGCGTCGAAGACCCAGTACTTC
CASSFSGASKTQYF
>-|-|TRBV4-2|TRBJ2-7
TGTGCCAGCAGCCAAGTTACCAGAGCCTACGAGCAGTACTTC
CASSQVTRAYEQYF
>-|-|TRBV9|TRBJ2-3
TGTGCCAGCAGCGTAGGGCCTGTGACGGGAACCCAGAGCACAGATACGCAGTATTTT
CASSVGPVTGTQSTDTQYF
>-|-|TRBV10-3|TRBJ2-3
TGTGCCATCAGTGATAGGACAGGCACAGATACGCAGTATTTT
CAISDRTGTDTQYF
>-|-|TRBV6-4|TRBJ1-5
TGTGCCAGCAGTGACGGGGTTTTCGGTCAGCCCCAGCATTTT
CASSDGVFGQPQHF
>TRBD1|-|TRBV5-1|TRBJ1-2
TGCGCCAGCAGCTTGGAAGGGACAGGGGGCTATGGCTACACCTTC
CASSLEGTGGYGYTF
>TRBD2|-|TRBV29-1|TRBJ2-5
TGCAGCGTTGACCTAGCGGGAGGGGAGACCCAGTACTTC
CSVDLAGGETQYF
>TRBD2|-|TRBV11-3|TRBJ2-1
TGTGCCAGCAGCTTGGGTCTAGCGGGGACCCCCTACAATGAGCAGTTCTTC
CASSLGLAGTPYNEQFF
>TRBD1|-|TRBV10-3|TRBJ2-7
TGTGCCATCAGTTGGACAGGGGGCGACGAGCAGTACTTC
CAISWTGGDEQYF
>TRBD2|-|TRBV3-1/TRBV3-2|TRBJ2-1
TGTGCCAGCAGCCACGCCGGGACTAGCAGGTTAAATGAGCAGTTCTTC
CASSHAGTSRLNEQFF
>TRBD1|-|TRBV7-2|TRBJ1-2
TGTGCCAGCAGCACCCGGGACAGCCAACCATCCTACAACTATGGCTACACCTTC
CASSTRDSQPSYNYGYTF
>TRBD2|-|TRBV7-7|TRBJ2-1
TGTGCTAGCAGCCCGACTAGCGGGGGAGGAAATGAGCAGTTCTTC
CASSPTSGGGNEQFF
>-|-|TRBV6-5|TRBJ1-1
TGTGCCAGCAGTTACAAAGGACCTAGGAACACTGAAGCTTTCTTT
CASSYKGPRNTEAFF
>TRBD2|-|TRBV4-3|TRBJ2-7
TGCGCCAGCAGCCAAGGGTTGAGCGGGACCTACGAGCAGTACTTC
CASSQGLSGTYEQYF